This T cell receptor (beta chain) was sequenced during a study of cytomegalovirus exposure and HLA in healthy donors. Broader study findings: Clonal expansion was found to be greater in HLA-associated TCR beta chains than in equally common others in a later analysis. It was about 180 TCR beta chains that were listed as cytomegalovirus-associated. Presence/absence analysis assumed near-uniform sequencing depth across donors.

The CDR3 contains 17 residues. V lost 4 bases, J lost 8 bases, and 27 bases lay in between. Germline CDR1 and CDR2: SGDLS and YYNGEE. For this clone: Its specificity is unknown.

PCR used 60 Vbeta primers and 13 Jbeta primers. Methods used by the authors: An analysis that came later counted around 80 million unique TCR beta chains, approximately 10 million shared. TCRdb's table, derived via immunoSEQ multiplex PCR, lists solely in-frame clones and lacks some. V, J and clone size are those of that table, while D and trimming were read from the DNA. The table lists tens of thousands of clones, approximately 81% of them singletons. Material for sequencing was PBMCs. The chain is built from TRBV9 and TRBJ1-2; D uncertain. This TCR derives from a woman aged 25 to 39 in good health and CMV-seronegative. CDR3 protein: CASSHPQRQAIAGGYTF. The CDR3 DNA reads TGTGCCAGCAGCCACCCTCAGAGGCAGGCTATCGCGGGGGGCTACACCTTC.